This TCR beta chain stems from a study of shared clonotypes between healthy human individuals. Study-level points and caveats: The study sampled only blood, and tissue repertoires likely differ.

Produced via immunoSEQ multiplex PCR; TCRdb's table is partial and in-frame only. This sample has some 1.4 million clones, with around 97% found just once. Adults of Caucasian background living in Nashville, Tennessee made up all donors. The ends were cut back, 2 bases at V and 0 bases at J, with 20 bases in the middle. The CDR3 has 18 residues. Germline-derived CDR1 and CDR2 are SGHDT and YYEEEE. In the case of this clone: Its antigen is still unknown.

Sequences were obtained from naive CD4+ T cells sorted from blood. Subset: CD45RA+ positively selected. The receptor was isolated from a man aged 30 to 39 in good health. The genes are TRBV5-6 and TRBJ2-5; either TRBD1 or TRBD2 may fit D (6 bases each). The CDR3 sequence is CASSFRGPLSRYQETQYF. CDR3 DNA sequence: TGTGCCAGCAGCTTCCGGGGGCCTCTTTCCCGTTACCAAGAGACCCAGTACTTC. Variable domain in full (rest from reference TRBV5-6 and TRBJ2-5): DAGVTQSPTHLIKTRGQQVTLRCSPKSGHDTVSWYQQALGQGPQFIFQYYEEEERQRGNFPDRFSGHQFPNYSSELNVNALLLGDSALYLCASSFRGPLSRYQETQYFGPGTRLLVL.